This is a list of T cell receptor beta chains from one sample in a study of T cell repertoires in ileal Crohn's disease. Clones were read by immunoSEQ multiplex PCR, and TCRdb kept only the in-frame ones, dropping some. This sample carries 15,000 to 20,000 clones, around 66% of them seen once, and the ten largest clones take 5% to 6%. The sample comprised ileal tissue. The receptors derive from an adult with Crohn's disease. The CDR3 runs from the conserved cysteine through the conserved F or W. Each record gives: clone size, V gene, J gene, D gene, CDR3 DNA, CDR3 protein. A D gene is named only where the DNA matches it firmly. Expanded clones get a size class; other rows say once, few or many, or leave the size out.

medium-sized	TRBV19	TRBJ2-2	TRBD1	TGTGCCAGTAGTATGCTCGACAGGGGTTCAGCGAACACCGGGGAGCTGTTTTTT	CASSMLDRGSANTGELFF
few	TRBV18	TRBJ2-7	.	TGTGCCAGCTCACCAGGGCAGACCTACGAGCAGTACTTC	CASSPGQTYEQYF
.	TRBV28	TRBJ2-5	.	TGTGCCAGCAGCAGGGACTGGGAAGCGACCCAGTACTTC	CASSRDWEATQYF
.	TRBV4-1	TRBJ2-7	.	TGCGCCAGCAGCCAAGATTGGGGGACAAGCTCCTACGAGCAGTACTTC	CASSQDWGTSSYEQYF
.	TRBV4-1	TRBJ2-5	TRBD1	TGCGCCAGCAGCCAAGGCATACCGGGACAGAGATTTGAAGAGACCCAGTACTTC	CASSQGIPGQRFEETQYF
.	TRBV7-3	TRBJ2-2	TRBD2	TGTGCCAGCAGACCCCCTGGGGGGGCGAACACCGGGGAGCTGTTTTTT	CASRPPGGANTGELFF
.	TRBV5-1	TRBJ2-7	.	TGCGCCAGCAGCTTGGTATGGGGGACAATCTCCTACGAGCAGTACTTC	CASSLVWGTISYEQYF
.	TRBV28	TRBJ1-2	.	TGTGCCAGCAAGGACAGCCGCAACTATGGCTACACCTTC	CASKDSRNYGYTF
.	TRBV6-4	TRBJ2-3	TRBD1	TGTGCCAGCAGTGAAGACAGGGGGGGCACAGATACGCAGTATTTT	CASSEDRGGTDTQYF
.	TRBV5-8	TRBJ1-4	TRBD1	TGTGCCAGCAGCTTGGGACAGGGAGGTGAAAAACTGTTTTTT	CASSLGQGGEKLFF
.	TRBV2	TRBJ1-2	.	TGTGCCAGCAGTGAAATAGGAACAGGGCAGTTTACCTTC	CASSEIGTGQFTF
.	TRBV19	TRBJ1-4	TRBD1	TGTGCCAGTAGTCCCGGGACAGGCGTCGAAAAACTGTTTTTT	CASSPGTGVEKLFF
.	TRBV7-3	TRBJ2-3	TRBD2	TGTGCCAGCAGCCTCTTAGCGGGAGGTTCAGATACGCAGTATTTT	CASSLLAGGSDTQYF
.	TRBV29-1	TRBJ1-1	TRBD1	TGCAGCGGCTCTAAAACAGGGGGCACTGAAGCTTTCTTT	CSGSKTGGTEAFF
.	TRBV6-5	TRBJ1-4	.	TGTGCCAGCAAAGGGGCCGCAACTAATGAAAAACTGTTTTTT	CASKGAATNEKLFF
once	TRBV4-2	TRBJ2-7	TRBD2	TGTGCCAGCAGCCAAGATACTAGCGGGGGGTTTTACGAGCAGTACTTC	CASSQDTSGGFYEQYF
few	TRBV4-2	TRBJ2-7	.	TGTGCCAGCAGCCCGCAGGCGGCCGACAGCTCCTACGAGCAGTACTTC	CASSPQAADSSYEQYF
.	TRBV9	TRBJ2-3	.	TGTGCCAGCAGCGTAGCCCACGAGCACACAGATACGCAGTATTTT	CASSVAHEHTDTQYF
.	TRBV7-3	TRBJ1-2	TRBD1	TGTGCCAGCAGCCGAGATAGGGGGCGCAGCTACACCTTC	CASSRDRGRSYTF
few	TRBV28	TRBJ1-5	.	TGTGCCAGCAGTCGAGAATCCGGGATCAATCAGCCCCAGCATTTT	CASSRESGINQPQHF
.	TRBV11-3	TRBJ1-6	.	TGTGCCAGCAGCTCGGTTACGTATTCACCCCTCCACTTT	CASSSVTYSPLHF
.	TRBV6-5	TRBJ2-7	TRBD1	TGTGCCAGCAGTTACCTCAGGGGGCCCTCATACGAGCAGTACTTC	CASSYLRGPSYEQYF
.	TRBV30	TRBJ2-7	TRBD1	TGTGCCTGGAGGGGACAGGGGTCCTACGAGCAGTACTTC	CAWRGQGSYEQYF
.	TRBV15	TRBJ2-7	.	TGTGCCACCAGCAGAGATCTAATCTCCTACGAGCAGTACTTC	CATSRDLISYEQYF
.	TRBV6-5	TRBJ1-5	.	TGTGCCAGCAGTTACTCCCAGGGCAGCAATCAGCCCCAGCATTTT	CASSYSQGSNQPQHF
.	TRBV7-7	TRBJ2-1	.	TGTGCTAGCAGCTTGAGACCACCAACCCAACTAGACACCTACAATGAGCAGTTCTTC	CASSLRPPTQLDTYNEQFF
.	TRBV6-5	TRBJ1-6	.	TGTGCCAGCGGGAGCGGGGGCAATTCACCCCTCCACTTT	CASGSGGNSPLHF
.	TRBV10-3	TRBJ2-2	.	TGTGCCATCAGTGGTAGCTCGAACACCGGGGAGCTGTTTTTT	CAISGSSNTGELFF
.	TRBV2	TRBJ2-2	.	TGTGCCAGCAGTCGACAGGACGCGAACACCGGGGAGCTGTTTTTT	CASSRQDANTGELFF
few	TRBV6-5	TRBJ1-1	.	TGTGCCAGCGGGGGGAGGGAGACTGAAGCTTTCTTT	CASGGRETEAFF
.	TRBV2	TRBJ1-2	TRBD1	TGTGCCAGCAGGGCGACAGGGATCTATGGCTACACCTTC	CASRATGIYGYTF
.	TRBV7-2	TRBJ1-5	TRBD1	TGTGCCAGCAGCTTAAGTAGGTTGGGACAGGGACCAAGCAATCAGCCCCAGCATTTT	CASSLSRLGQGPSNQPQHF
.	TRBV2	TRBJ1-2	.	TGTGCCAGCAGTACCCGGGGGTCTTCCTATGGCTACACCTTC	CASSTRGSSYGYTF
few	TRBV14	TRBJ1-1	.	TGTGCCAGCAGCCAAAATTATCTAGCCCGGGCTTTCTTT	CASSQNYLARAFF
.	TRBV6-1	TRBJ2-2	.	TGTGCCAGCAGAACCCTGACAGGGAACACCGGGGAGCTGTTTTTT	CASRTLTGNTGELFF
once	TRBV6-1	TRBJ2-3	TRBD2	TGTGCCAGCAGTCTTAGCGGGGGGGCGGATACGCAGTATTTT	CASSLSGGADTQYF
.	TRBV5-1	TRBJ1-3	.	TGCGCCAGCAGCTTGCTGGGAAACACCATATATTTT	CASSLLGNTIYF
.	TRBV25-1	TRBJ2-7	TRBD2	TGTGCCAGCAGTTTGGGGACTACCTTCTCCTACGAGCAGTACTTC	CASSLGTTFSYEQYF
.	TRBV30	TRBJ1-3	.	TGTGCCTGGGAGATCTCAGGGTCCCACACCATATATTTT	CAWEISGSHTIYF
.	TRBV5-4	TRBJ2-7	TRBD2	TGTGCCAGCAGCAGCGGGACTTTCTCCGAGCAGTACTTC	CASSSGTFSEQYF
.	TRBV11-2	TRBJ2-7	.	TGTGCCAGCAGCTTAGATCTACAGGGTTTCCACGAGCAGTACTTC	CASSLDLQGFHEQYF
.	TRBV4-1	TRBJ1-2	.	TGCGCCAGCAGCCTCAGCGGGAGTATTCTTGTTGACTACACCTTC	CASSLSGSILVDYTF
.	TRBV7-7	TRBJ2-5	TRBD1	TGTGCTAGCAGCTTTGACAGGGGAAGTGAGCAGTACTTC	CASSFDRGSEQYF
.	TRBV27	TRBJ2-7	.	TGTGCCAGCAGTTTGGGGCAGAACTACGAGCAGTACTTC	CASSLGQNYEQYF
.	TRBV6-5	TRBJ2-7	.	TGTGCCAGCAGTTACTCGACAGAAGGTACCTACGAGCAGTACTTC	CASSYSTEGTYEQYF
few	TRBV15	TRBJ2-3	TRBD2	TGTGCCACCAGCAGTGGACTAGCCAGGGGTGTAGATACGCAGTATTTT	CATSSGLARGVDTQYF
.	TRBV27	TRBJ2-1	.	TGTGCCAGCAGCTCCCGGGACAGGGCTAGCGGGAGTGCCTACAATGAGCAGTTCTTC	CASSSRDRASGSAYNEQFF
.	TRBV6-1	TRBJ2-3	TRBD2	TGTGCCAGCAGTGAAGCTAGCGGGAGTCCAGATACGCAGTATTTT	CASSEASGSPDTQYF
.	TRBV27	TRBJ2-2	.	TGTGCCAGCAGTTTGGCCAGGATGGCCGGGGAGCTGTTTTTT	CASSLARMAGELFF
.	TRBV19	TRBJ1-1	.	TGTGCCAGTAGTTCCTTTAACAGTTTGAACACTGAAGCTTTCTTT	CASSSFNSLNTEAFF
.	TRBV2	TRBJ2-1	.	TGTGCCAGCAGTGAGATGGCAGGGGACAATGAGCAGTTCTTC	CASSEMAGDNEQFF
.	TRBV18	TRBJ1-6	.	TGTGCCAGCTCACCAAGCTCTGGACAGAATTCACCCCTCCACTTT	CASSPSSGQNSPLHF
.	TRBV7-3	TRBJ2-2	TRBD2	TGTGCCAGCAGCCCTTCTAGCGGTAACACCGGGGAGCTGTTTTTT	CASSPSSGNTGELFF
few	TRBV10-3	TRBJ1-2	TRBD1	TGTGCCATCTATGATAAGGGACAGTACTATGGCTACACCTTC	CAIYDKGQYYGYTF
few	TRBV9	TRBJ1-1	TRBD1	TGTGCCAGCAGCGCACAGGGGGCAAGAACTGAAGCTTTCTTT	CASSAQGARTEAFF
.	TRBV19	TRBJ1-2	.	TGTGCCAGTAGTCTCCCCCGGCTAGCTAACTATGGCTACACCTTC	CASSLPRLANYGYTF
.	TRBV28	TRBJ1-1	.	TGTGCCAGCAACGCCTTTCCGATCGGCACTGAAGCTTTCTTT	CASNAFPIGTEAFF
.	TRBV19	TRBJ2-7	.	TGTGCCAGTAGTCCTCGGGCCTACGAGCAGTACTTC	CASSPRAYEQYF
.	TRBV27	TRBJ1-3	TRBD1	TGTGCCAGCAGTCCCCGTGGGGGACAGCGAACACTACTCTCTGGAAACACCATATATTTT	CASSPRGGQRTLLSGNTIYF